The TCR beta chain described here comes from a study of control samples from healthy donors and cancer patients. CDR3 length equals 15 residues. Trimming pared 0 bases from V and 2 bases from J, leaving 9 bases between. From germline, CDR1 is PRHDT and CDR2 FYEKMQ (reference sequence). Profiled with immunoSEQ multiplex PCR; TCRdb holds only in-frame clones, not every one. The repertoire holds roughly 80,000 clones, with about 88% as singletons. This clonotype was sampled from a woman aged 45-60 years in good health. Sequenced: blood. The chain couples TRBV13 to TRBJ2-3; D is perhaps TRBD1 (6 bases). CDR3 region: CASSLGGANTDTQYF. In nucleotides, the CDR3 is TGTGCCAGCAGCTTAGGGGGGGCCAACACAGATACGCAGTATTTT.